Described below is a single T cell receptor beta chain sequence and its context. Its antigen remains unidentified. The data belong to a study of cytomegalovirus exposure and HLA in healthy donors. Germline CDR1 and CDR2: SGHRS and YFSETQ. The V end was cut by 4 bases, the J end by 3 bases, with 20 bases between. CDR3 size: 17 residues. Study-level results: Among the most significant clusters, several appeared linked to common viral pathogens in a later analysis. A later analysis reportedly found that, within productive TCRs, an Asian-associated ancestry cluster had fewer N-insertions than the mean observed across the approximately 700 donors.

With 60 Vbeta and 13 Jbeta primers, the PCR was carried out. The protocol was immunoSEQ multiplex PCR, while the TCRdb copy is restricted to in-frame clones and leaves out a portion. The sample lists 200,000 to 250,000 clones; roughly 80% were seen once. Sequencing was performed on PBMCs. The chain is built from TRBV5-1 and TRBJ2-1, with D perhaps TRBD2 (7 bases). This clonotype originated in a girl aged 2-10 years in good health and CMV-seronegative. The CDR3 DNA reads as TGCGCCAGCAGCCTGGGGGCCGCGGGGGCCTTCTACAATGAGCAGTTCTTC. This gives the protein CASSLGAAGAFYNEQFF.